One sample yielded the 17 T cell receptor beta chains listed below, sequenced in a study of shared clonotypes between healthy human individuals. The protocol was immunoSEQ multiplex PCR, while the TCRdb copy is restricted to in-frame clones and leaves out a portion. The sample consists of about 470,000 clones, roughly 83% of them appearing once. Sequenced sample: PBMCs. These receptors were taken from a middle-aged woman in good health. Some clones in this sample may be carry-over from other donors' samples.

The V call is TRBV11-2, the J call TRBJ2-7; D is possibly TRBD1 (6 bases). CDR3 length: 14 residues. From germline, CDR1 is SGHAT and CDR2 FQNNGV. V shed 4 bases and J shed 2 bases, with 12 bases lying between them. As DNA, the CDR3 is TGTGCCAGCAGCTCCCCTCGGACAGCCTACGAGCAGTACTTC. This gives the protein CASSSPRTAYEQYF.

CDR3 nucleotide sequence: TGTGCCAGCAGCTCAACTAGCGTTTCCGCCTCCTACGAGCAGTACTTC. Amino acids: CASSSTSVSASYEQYF. The chain couples TRBV7-2 to TRBJ2-7; the match to TRBD2 covers 7 bases. This CDR3 region has 16 residues. V lost 4 bases to trimming and J lost 0 bases; unmatched junction nucleotides: 9. Germline V CDR1 and CDR2: SGHTA, FQGNSA. Full variable domain (remainder filled in from reference TRBV7-2 and TRBJ2-7): GAGVSQSPSNKVTEKGKDVELRCDPISGHTALYWYRQSLGQGLEFLIYFQGNSAPDKSGLPSDRFSAERTGGSVSTLTIQRTQQEDSAVYLCASSSTSVSASYEQYFGPGTRLTVT.

The rearrangement links TRBV18 to TRBJ2-7, with 9 bases matching TRBD1. The ends lost 3 bases at V and 6 bases at J; junction bases unmatched: 6. CDR1 KGHSH and CDR2 LQKENI come from the germline V gene. There are 14 residues in the CDR3. The CDR3 loop reads CASSPNNRGLEQYF. The CDR3 DNA follows: TGTGCCAGCTCACCCAATAACAGGGGGCTCGAGCAGTACTTC.

The chain links TRBV7-7 to TRBJ2-5; 9 nucleotides line up with TRBD2. J was trimmed by 5 bases and V by 1 base; bases with no gene match: 8. CDR3 length equals 16 residues. The germline gives CDR1 SSHAT, CDR2 FNYEAQ (reference sequence). CDR3 sequence reads: CASSLEIAGVWETQYF. The DNA of the CDR3 is TGTGCCAGCAGCTTAGAGATAGCGGGAGTGTGGGAGACCCAGTACTTC.

The chain recombines TRBV6-6 with TRBJ2-3; D not resolved. Germline V gene sequence: CDR1 MNHNY, CDR2 SVGAGI (reference sequence). Trimming shortened V by 4 bases and J by 6 bases, and 5 bases separated the two germline ends. This CDR3 has 11 residues. DNA for the CDR3: TGTGCCAGCAGTTCTCGGGATACGCAGTATTTT. This codes for CASSSRDTQYF.

This clone was observed a handful of times. In DNA, the CDR3 is TGTGCCAGCAGTTTATCTTCCGGTCTAGCAGAAGATACGCAGTATTTT. Protein sequence: CASSLSSGLAEDTQYF. The gene calls are TRBV27 and TRBJ2-3; the D gene is possibly TRBD2 (5 bases). The CDR3 consists of 16 residues. V was clipped by 0 bases and J by 5 bases, with 15 bases between them. CDR1 and CDR2 from the germline V gene are MNHEY and SMNVEV (reference sequence).

The chain has TRBV7-2 and TRBJ2-3; D might be TRBD2 (6 bases). The V end lost 5 bases, the J end lost 5 bases, and 17 bases lay between the germline ends. The V gene's germline CDR1 is SGHTA and CDR2 FQGNSA. The CDR3 consists of 15 residues. This chain's CDR3 is CASSRSPSAGDTQYF. CDR3 nucleotide sequence: TGTGCCAGCAGCAGGTCCCCTTCAGCGGGAGATACGCAGTATTTT.

V usage is TRBV2 and J usage is TRBJ1-1, with D unresolved. Germline assignment: CDR1 SNHLY and CDR2 FYNNEI. The CDR3 has 13 amino acids. V lost 6 bases, J lost 3 bases, and 11 bases lay in between. The CDR3, as DNA: TGTGCCAGCAGCAGCTACAGAGACACTGAAGCTTTCTTT. Translated, it gives CASSSYRDTEAFF.

V usage is TRBV18 and J usage is TRBJ2-7, with D unclear. This CDR3 comprises 13 residues. Trimming took 3 bases from V and 5 from J, leaving 11 bases between them. CDR1 is KGHSH, CDR2 LQKENI, per germline. CDR3 bases: TGTGCCAGCTCACCTTATCGTGCGGACGAGCAGTACTTC. This sequence encodes CASSPYRADEQYF. The variable domain in full, completed from reference TRBV18 and TRBJ2-7, reads NAGVMQNPRHLVRRRGQEARLRCSPMKGHSHVYWYRQLPEEGLKFMVYLQKENIIDESGMPKERFSAEFPKEGPSILRIQQVVRGDSAAYFCASSPYRADEQYFGPGTRLTVT.

The V and J genes are TRBV10-1 and TRBJ1-1; D not certain. Trimming left V 0 bases short and J 0 bases short, with 14 bases between. This CDR3 is 17 amino acids long. Germline CDR1 is WNHNN and CDR2 is SYGVQD (reference sequence). In DNA, the CDR3 is TGCGCCAGCAGTGAGTCTTGGCGGGAAGGGATGAACACTGAAGCTTTCTTT. Residues: CASSESWREGMNTEAFF.

The CDR3: CSVARGGGETQYF. CDR3 sequence (DNA): TGCAGCGTTGCGCGGGGCGGAGGGGAGACCCAGTACTTC. The J gene is TRBJ2-5, the V gene TRBV29-1; a possible D gene is TRBD2 (6 bases). Germline V CDR1 and CDR2: SQVTM, ANQGSEA. The CDR3 covers 13 residues. With 4 bases removed from V and 5 bases from J, the gap between germline ends came to 14 bases.

The V gene is TRBV9, the J gene TRBJ1-4, with 8 positions matching TRBD1. The ends lost 3 bases at V and 8 bases at J; junction bases unmatched: 6. There are 14 residues in the CDR3. The germline V gene has CDR1 SGDLS and CDR2 YYNGEE. The CDR3: CASSATGAPEKLFF. The CDR3 nucleotides read TGTGCCAGCAGCGCGACAGGGGCACCAGAAAAACTGTTTTTT.

The chain couples TRBV15 to TRBJ1-1; no reliable D call. Germline values: CDR1 LNHNV, CDR2 YYDKDF (reference sequence). V was pared by 0 bases and J by 7 bases, with 12 bases between. CDR3 length: 14 amino acids. CDR3 DNA sequence: TGTGCCACCAGCAGAGACTCTTTCGGTGGTGAAGCTTTCTTT. It encodes CATSRDSFGGEAFF. Using reference TRBV15 and TRBJ1-1 for the parts outside the CDR3, the full variable domain is DAMVIQNPRYQVTQFGKPVTLSCSQTLNHNVMYWYQQKSSQAPKLLFHYYDKDFNNEADTPDNFQSRRPNTSFCFLDIRSPGLGDTAMYLCATSRDSFGGEAFFGQGTRLTVV.

The V and J genes are TRBV5-6 and TRBJ1-1; D perhaps matches TRBD1 (5 bases). Germline CDR1 is SGHDT and CDR2 is YYEEEE. V was clipped by 4 bases and J by 3 bases, with 10 bases between them. The CDR3 totals 13 residues. The CDR3 loop is CASSTPGDTEAFF. Written as DNA, the CDR3 is TGTGCCAGCAGCACCCCGGGGGACACTGAAGCTTTCTTT.

The genes are TRBV7-9 and TRBJ2-7, with D maybe TRBD2 (5 bases). Germline V CDR1 and CDR2: SEHNR, FQNEAQ (reference sequence). V was pared by 1 base and J by 2 bases, with 9 bases between. The CDR3 covers 14 residues. This CDR3 is CASSLDWRTYEQYF. The CDR3 coding sequence is TGTGCCAGCAGCTTAGACTGGAGGACCTACGAGCAGTACTTC.

This rearrangement joins TRBV14 to TRBJ2-7; D not certain. Trimming pared 2 bases from V and 7 bases from J, leaving 24 bases between. The CDR3 length is 17 residues. CDR1 is SGHDN, CDR2 FVKESK, per germline. CDR3 region: CASSQRDTSVLNGEQYF. The CDR3 DNA follows: TGTGCCAGCAGCCAAAGGGATACATCGGTTCTGAACGGGGAGCAGTACTTC.

The V call is TRBV27, the J call TRBJ1-5; no firm D call. This CDR3 has 16 amino acids. Germline CDR1 reads MNHEY; CDR2 reads SMNVEV (reference sequence). Deletions cut 5 bases from V and 1 base from J, with 15 bases between. The CDR3 DNA sequence: TGTGCCAGCAGTCCACTACCCTTGGGCAGCAATCAGCCCCAGCATTTT. The encoded protein is CASSPLPLGSNQPQHF.